Detailed here is one TCR beta chain. Authors' methods: Using reference gene primer amplification, nucleated cell counts were estimated. Measured with immunoSEQ multiplex PCR; TCRdb has only the in-frame clones, and not every one. V, J and clone size are those of that table, while D and trimming were read from the DNA. The sample includes under 200,000 clones, more than 75% of them seen just once. These data come from a study of blood T cell repertoires in COVID-19. Study information: Nucleic acid was either cDNA or gDNA, and it came from T cells, B-cell-depleted T cells, or PBMCs.

This receptor was obtained from a young man with acute or convalescent COVID-19. The sequencing input was peripheral blood.

As DNA, the CDR3 is TGCGCCAGCAGCTACGGGACTAGCGGGACCGCGAACACCGGGGAGCTGTTTTTT. It specifies CASSYGTSGTANTGELFF. V and J are TRBV5-1 and TRBJ2-2; 13 bases line up with TRBD2. The CDR3 totals 18 residues. After removal of 3 bases from V and 0 bases from J, the junction contained 5 bases not matched to a gene. Germline V gene sequence: CDR1 SGHRS, CDR2 YFSETQ.